The present T cell receptor beta chain was sequenced within a study of vaccination effects on CD4 cells after COVID-19 (dated by TCRdb to the early 2020s). About the investigation overall: After vaccination, three convalescent patients were sampled at an early time point (day +14) and at a late time point (day +241, +227 and +161, respectively). Across the study, the median time from the second dose to post-vaccine sampling was 72 days (range 14 to 241). The study compared SARS-CoV-2 spike-specific CD4+ TCR repertoires before and after mRNA vaccination in COVID-19 convalescent patients and infection-naive vaccine recipients. The full study included 10 to 11 COVID-19 convalescent patients and a few SARS-CoV-2-naive healthy vaccine recipients. In the study, cultures from other donors were sequenced using the Oncomine TCR Beta short-read assay on an Illumina iSeq 100.

The paper as a whole reports these results and caveats: In convalescent patients, the post-vaccine spike-reactive repertoire consisted mainly of new vaccine-induced clones, largely distinct from infection-induced clones. Only a small number of convalescent patients were included, and no early post-infection timepoints were available, which limited the study. Marked clonal contraction was observed in both infection-induced and vaccine-induced clones at late post-vaccination timepoints, consistent with waning T cell responses.

The V end loses 4 bases and the J end loses 3 bases, and a stretch of 13 bases separates them. CDR3 length: 14 amino acids, cysteine to phenylalanine. The retained sequence is limited to the CDR3, 42 bases, with the frame set at the first base. CDR1 and CDR2, per the germline V gene, are MGHRA and YSYEKL. In the ViraFEST assay, PBMC were stimulated with viral peptide pools, and TCR sequencing was then used to find antigen-specific CD4+ T cell clonotypes based on their expansion. After less than 13 days of culture, CD4+ T cells were isolated with the EasySep CD4+ T cell isolation kit. PCR-confirmed SARS-CoV-2 infection had occurred in convalescent patients between March and December 2020, before the Alpha, Beta and Delta variants emerged in the United States. Participants received two doses of either the BNT162b2 or the mRNA-1273 mRNA SARS-CoV-2 vaccine. Fewer than 2.5 million PBMC per well were cultured in IMDM with around 5.3% human AB serum, 8.5 to 10 IU/ml IL-2 and gentamicin, plus 10 ug/ml peptides. Half of the culture medium was replaced with fresh IL-2-containing medium on days 3 and 7. Each peptide stimulation condition was cultured in triplicate wells unless otherwise noted. Using Ficoll-Paque Plus gradient centrifugation, PBMC were separated from whole blood and then either used fresh or cryopreserved at -140C. Overlapping peptide pools spanned the spike proteins of SARS-CoV-2 and the common cold coronaviruses HCoV-NL63, HCoV-OC43 and HCoV-229E. Genomic DNA was extracted from cultured CD4+ T cells with the QIAamp micro DNA kit.

Concerning this clone: Its recognized antigen is unknown. Base qualities are not at hand, and no much larger clone is one base apart.

The library was produced with the immunoSEQ multiplex PCR assay. DNA from the CD4+ T cells that had been cultured and isolated underwent TCR beta CDR3 sequencing. The original methods were these. Non-productive TCR sequences were discarded, and reads were trimmed to the CDR3 region, with only CDR3s of 7 or more amino acids retained. The MANAFEST web app was used to identify antigen-specific clonotypes by comparing expansion in peptide wells with expansion in reference cultures. For clones to be considered positive, expansion at FDR<0.05 versus reference and all other wells, an odds ratio above 5, and a frequency above 0.1% in two replicate wells were required. A clonotype was called cross-reactive if it was significantly expanded both in SARS-CoV-2 spike wells and in at least one common cold coronavirus spike condition. Using the stringdist R package, CDR3 similarity was measured by Levenshtein distance, and unrooted trees were constructed with ape in R 3.6.1. TCRdb stores this immuneACCESS table with in-frame sequences only. Part of the clones is absent; in the studies checked, under half of the shortfall reflects unresolved V genes, and no reason is known for the rest. That table supplies the V and J calls and clone size; D and trimming were determined from the DNA. For this sample the table gives roughly 15,000 clones, of which around 76% were detected only once. The top ten constitute approximately 20% of the sample.

The sequencing here drew on CD4+ T cells from PBMCs cultured with SARS-CoV-2 spike peptides, taken after COVID-19 vaccination. Reading the label with the study, this specimen's cell subset or site is: SARS-CoV-2 spike overlapping peptide pool stimulation. This clonotype was obtained from a human donor who had a prior SARS-CoV-2 infection. In this chain, TRBV4-1 is recombined with TRBJ2-7; the D call is tentative, TRBD1 or TRBD2, as each matches 6 bases. CDR3 loop: CASSREDRSYEQYF. The DNA sequence reads TGCGCCAGCAGCCGGGAGGACAGAAGCTACGAGCAGTACTTC.